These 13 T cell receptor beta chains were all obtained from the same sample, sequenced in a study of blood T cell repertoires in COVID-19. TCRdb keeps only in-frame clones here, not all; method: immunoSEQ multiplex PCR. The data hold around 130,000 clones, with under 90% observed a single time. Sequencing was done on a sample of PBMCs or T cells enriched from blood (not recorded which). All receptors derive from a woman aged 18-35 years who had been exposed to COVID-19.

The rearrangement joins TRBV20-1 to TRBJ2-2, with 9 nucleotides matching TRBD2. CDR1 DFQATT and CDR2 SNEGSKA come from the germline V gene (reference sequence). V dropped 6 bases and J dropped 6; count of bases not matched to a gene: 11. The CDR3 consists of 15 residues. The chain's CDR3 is CSASRAGGLPGELFF. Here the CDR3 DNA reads TGCAGTGCGAGTAGAGCGGGAGGACTTCCCGGGGAGCTGTTTTTT.

The CDR3 sequence is CASSLGVLNYGYTF. The CDR3 coding sequence is TGTGCCAGCAGCTTAGGAGTTCTTAACTATGGCTACACCTTC. This rearrangement joins TRBV7-2 to TRBJ1-2; D is undetermined. The CDR3 sequence is 14 residues long. V lost 1 base and J lost 1, with 7 bases in between. The V gene's germline CDR1 is SGHTA and CDR2 FQGNSA.

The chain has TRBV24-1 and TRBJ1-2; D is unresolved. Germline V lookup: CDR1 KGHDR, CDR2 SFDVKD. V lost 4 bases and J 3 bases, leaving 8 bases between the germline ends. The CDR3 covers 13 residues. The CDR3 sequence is CATSEAGDYGYTF. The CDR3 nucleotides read TGTGCCACCAGTGAAGCCGGGGACTATGGCTACACCTTC.

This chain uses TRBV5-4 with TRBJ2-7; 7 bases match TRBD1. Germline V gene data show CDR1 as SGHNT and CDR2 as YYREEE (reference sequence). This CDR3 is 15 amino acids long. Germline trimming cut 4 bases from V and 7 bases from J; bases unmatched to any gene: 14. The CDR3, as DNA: TGTGCCAGCAGCCGGATGGGGACAGTTTATCGGGAGCAGTACTTC. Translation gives CASSRMGTVYREQYF.

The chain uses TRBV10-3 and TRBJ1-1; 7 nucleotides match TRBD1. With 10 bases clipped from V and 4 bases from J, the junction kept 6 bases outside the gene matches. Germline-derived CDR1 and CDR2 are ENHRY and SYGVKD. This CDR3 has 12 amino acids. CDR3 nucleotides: TGTGCCAGCCGGGACAGTGTCACTGAAGCTTTCTTT. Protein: CASRDSVTEAFF.

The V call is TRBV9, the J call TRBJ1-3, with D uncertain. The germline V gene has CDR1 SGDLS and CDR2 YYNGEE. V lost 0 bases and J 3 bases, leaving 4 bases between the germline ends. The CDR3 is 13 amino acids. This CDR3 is CASSVDGGNTIYF. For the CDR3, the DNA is TGTGCCAGCAGCGTAGACGGTGGAAACACCATATATTTT.

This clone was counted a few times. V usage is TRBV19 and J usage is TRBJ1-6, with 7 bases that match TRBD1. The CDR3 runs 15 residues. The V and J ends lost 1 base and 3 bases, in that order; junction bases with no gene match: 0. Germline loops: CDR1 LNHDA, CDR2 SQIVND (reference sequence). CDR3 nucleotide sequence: TGTGCCAGTAGTATAGCAGGGGGCTATAATTCACCCCTCCACTTT. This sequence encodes CASSIAGGYNSPLHF.

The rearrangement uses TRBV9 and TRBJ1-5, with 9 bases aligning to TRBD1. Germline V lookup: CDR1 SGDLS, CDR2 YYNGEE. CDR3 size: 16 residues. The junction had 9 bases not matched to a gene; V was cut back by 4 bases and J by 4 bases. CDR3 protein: CASSPGQGGWNQPQHF. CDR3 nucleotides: TGTGCCAGCAGCCCGGGACAGGGAGGGTGGAATCAGCCCCAGCATTTT.

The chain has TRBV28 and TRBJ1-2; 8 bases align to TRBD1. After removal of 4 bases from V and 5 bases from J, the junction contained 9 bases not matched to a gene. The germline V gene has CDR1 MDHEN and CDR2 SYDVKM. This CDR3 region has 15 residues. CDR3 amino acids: CASSSPGQGGYGYTF. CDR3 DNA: TGTGCCAGCAGTTCCCCCGGACAGGGAGGGTATGGCTACACCTTC.

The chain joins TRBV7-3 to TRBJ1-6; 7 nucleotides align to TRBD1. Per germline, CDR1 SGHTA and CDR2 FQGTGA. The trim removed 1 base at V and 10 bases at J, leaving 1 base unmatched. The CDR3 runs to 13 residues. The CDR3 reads CASSLRGGSPLHF. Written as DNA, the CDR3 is TGTGCCAGCAGCTTAAGAGGGGGCTCACCCCTCCACTTT.

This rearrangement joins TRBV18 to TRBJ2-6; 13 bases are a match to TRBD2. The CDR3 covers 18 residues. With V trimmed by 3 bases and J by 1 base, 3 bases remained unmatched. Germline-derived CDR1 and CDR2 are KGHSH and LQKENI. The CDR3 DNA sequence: TGTGCCAGCTCACCCCGGACTAGCGGGAGTTCTGGGGCCAACGTCCTGACTTTC. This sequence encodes CASSPRTSGSSGANVLTF.

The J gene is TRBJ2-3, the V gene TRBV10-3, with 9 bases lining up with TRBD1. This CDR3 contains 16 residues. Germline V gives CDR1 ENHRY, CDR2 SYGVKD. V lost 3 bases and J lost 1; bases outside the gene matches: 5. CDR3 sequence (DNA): TGTGCCATCAGTGATCTGAGGGACAGGGGCACAGATACGCAGTATTTT. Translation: CAISDLRDRGTDTQYF.

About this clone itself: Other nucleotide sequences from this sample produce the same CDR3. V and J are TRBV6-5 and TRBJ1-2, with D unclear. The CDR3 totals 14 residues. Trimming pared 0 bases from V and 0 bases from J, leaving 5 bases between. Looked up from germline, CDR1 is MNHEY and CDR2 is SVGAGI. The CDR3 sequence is CASSYSTPNYGYTF. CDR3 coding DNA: TGTGCCAGCAGTTACTCGACACCTAACTATGGCTACACCTTC.